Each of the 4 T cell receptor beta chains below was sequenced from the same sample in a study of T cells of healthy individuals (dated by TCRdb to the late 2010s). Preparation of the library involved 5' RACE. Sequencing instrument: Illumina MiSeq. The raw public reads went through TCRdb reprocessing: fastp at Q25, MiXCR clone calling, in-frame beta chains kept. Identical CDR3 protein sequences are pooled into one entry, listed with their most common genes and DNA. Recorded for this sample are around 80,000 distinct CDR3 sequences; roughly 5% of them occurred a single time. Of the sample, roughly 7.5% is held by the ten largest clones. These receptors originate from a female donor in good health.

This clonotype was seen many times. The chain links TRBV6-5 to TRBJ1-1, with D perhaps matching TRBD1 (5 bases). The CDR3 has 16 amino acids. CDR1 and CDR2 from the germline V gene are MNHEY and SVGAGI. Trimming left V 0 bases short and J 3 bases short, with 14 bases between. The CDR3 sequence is CASSYSRGYGDTEAFF. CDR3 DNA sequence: TGTGCCAGCAGTTACTCCCGGGGGTATGGGGACACTGAAGCTTTCTTT.

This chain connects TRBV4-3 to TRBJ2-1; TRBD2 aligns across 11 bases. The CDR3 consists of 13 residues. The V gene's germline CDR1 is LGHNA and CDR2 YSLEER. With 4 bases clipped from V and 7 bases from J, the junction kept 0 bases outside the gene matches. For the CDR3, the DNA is TGCGCCAGCAGCCGGACTAGCGGGAATGAGCAGTTCTTC. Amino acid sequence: CASSRTSGNEQFF.

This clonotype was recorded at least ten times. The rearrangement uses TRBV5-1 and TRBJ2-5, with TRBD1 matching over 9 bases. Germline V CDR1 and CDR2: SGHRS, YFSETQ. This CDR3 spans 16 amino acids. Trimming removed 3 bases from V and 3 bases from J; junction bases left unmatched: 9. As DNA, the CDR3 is TGCGCCAGCAGCTATGACGGACAGGGGAGGGAAGAGACCCAGTACTTC. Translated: CASSYDGQGREETQYF. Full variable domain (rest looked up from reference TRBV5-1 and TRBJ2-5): KAGVTQTPRYLIKTRGQQVTLSCSPISGHRSVSWYQQTPGQGLQFLFEYFSETQRNKGNFPGRFSGRQFSNSRSEMNVSTLELGDSALYLCASSYDGQGREETQYFGPGTRLLVL.

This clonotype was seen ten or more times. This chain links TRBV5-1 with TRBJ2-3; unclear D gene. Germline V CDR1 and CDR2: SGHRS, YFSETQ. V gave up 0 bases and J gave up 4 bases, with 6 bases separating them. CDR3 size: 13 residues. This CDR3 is CASSLVGPDTQYF. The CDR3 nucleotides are TGCGCCAGCAGCTTGGTTGGACCAGATACGCAGTATTTT.